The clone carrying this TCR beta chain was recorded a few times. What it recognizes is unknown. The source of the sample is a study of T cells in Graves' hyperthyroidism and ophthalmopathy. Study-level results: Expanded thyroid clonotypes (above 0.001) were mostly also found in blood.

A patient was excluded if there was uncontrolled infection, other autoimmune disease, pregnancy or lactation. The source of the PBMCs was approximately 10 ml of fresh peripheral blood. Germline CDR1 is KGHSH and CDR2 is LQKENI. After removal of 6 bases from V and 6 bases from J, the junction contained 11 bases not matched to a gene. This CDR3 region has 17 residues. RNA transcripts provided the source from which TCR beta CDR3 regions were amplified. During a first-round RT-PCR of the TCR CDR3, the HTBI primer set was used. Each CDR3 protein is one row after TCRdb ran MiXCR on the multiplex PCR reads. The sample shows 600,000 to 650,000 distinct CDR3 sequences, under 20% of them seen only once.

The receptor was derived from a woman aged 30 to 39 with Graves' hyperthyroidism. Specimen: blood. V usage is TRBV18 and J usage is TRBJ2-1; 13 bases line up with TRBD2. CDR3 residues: CASSPGTSGMSTNEQFF. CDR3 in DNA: TGTGCCAGCTCCCCCGGGACTAGCGGGATGTCGACCAATGAGCAGTTCTTC.